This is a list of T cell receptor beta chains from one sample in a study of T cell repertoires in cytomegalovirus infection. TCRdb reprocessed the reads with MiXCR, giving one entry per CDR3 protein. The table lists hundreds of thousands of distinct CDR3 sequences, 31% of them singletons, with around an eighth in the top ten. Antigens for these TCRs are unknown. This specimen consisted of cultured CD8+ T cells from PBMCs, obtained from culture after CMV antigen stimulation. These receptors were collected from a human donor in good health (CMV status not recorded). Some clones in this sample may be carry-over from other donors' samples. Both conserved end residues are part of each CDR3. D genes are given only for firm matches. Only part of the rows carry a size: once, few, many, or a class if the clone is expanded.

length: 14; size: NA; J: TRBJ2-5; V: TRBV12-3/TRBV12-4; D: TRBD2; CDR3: CASVGGGIQETQYF; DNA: TGTGCCAGCGTGGGGGGGGGGATCCAAGAGACCCAGTACTTC
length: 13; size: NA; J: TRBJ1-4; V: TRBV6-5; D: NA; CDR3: CASARKESIVLFF; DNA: TGTGCCAGCGCACGTAAGGAGTCTATCGTACTGTTTTTT
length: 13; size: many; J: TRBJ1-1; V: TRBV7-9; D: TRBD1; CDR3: CASSATGTAEAFF; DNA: TGTGCCAGCAGCGCGACAGGGACTGCTGAAGCTTTCTTT
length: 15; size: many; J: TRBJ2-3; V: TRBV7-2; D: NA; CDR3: CASSLELRYTDTQYF; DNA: TGTGCCAGCAGCTTAGAGTTAAGGTACACAGATACGCAGTATTTT
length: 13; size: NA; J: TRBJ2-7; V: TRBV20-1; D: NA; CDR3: CSALGLGSYEQYF; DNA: TGCAGTGCCCTTGGACTCGGATCCTACGAGCAGTACTTC
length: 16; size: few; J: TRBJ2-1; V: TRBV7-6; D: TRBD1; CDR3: CASSSVDRGSYNEQFF; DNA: TGTGCCAGCAGCTCGGTGGACAGGGGCTCCTACAATGAGCAGTTCTTC
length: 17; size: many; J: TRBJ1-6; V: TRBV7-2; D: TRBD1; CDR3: CASSLYRNRGPNSPLHF; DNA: TGTGCCAGCAGCTTATACCGAAACAGGGGTCCCAATTCACCCCTCCACTTT
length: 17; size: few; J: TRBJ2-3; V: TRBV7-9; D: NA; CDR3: CASSLAATLRGTDTQYF; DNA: TGTGCCAGCAGCTTAGCGGCCACCCTCAGGGGCACAGATACGCAGTATTTT
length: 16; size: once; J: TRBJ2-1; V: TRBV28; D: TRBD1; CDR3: CASSRPQGFYYNEQFF; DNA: TGTGCCAGCAGCCGACCACAGGGGTTCTACTACAATGAGCAGTTCTTC
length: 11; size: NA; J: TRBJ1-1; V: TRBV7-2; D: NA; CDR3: CASSLNQEAFF; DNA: TGTGCCAGCAGCTTAAATCAGGAGGCTTTCTTT
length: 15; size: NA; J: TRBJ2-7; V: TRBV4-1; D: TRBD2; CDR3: CASSAGLAGGYEQYF; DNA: TGCGCCAGCAGCGCCGGACTAGCGGGGGGATACGAGCAGTACTTC
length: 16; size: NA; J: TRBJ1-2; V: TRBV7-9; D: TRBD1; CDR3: CASSFRLSGQEDGYTF; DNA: TGTGCCAGCAGCTTTCGGTTATCGGGACAGGAGGATGGCTACACCTTC
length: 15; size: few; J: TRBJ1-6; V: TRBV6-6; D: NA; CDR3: CASSYGAQRHSPLHF; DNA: TGTGCCAGCAGTTATGGGGCGCAGAGACATTCACCCCTCCACTTT
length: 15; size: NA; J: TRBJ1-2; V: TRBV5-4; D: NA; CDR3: CASSHKREAFYGYTF; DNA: TGTGCCAGCAGCCACAAACGGGAGGCGTTCTATGGCTACACCTTC
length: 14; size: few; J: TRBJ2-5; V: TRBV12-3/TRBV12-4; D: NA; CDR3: CASGQARLIEAQYF; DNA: TGTGCCAGCGGCCAAGCGAGGCTCATTGAGGCCCAGTACTTC
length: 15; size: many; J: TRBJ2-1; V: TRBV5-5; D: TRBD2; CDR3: CASSGSGGEVNEQFF; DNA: TGTGCCAGCAGCGGTAGCGGGGGCGAAGTCAATGAGCAGTTCTTC
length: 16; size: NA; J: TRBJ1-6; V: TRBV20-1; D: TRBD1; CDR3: CSARETGGSYNSPLHF; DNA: TGCAGTGCTAGAGAAACAGGGGGTTCCTATAATTCACCCCTCCACTTT
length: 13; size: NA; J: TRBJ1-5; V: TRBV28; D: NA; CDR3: CASTLQGRQPQHF; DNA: TGTGCCAGCACCTTACAGGGACGTCAGCCCCAGCATTTT
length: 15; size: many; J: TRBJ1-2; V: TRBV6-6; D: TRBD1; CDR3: CASSYEGQGNYGYTF; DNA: TGTGCCAGCAGTTACGAGGGACAGGGAAACTATGGCTACACCTTC
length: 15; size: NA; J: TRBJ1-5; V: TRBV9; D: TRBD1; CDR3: CASSETGGEHQPQHF; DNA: TGTGCCAGCAGCGAGACAGGGGGGGAACATCAGCCCCAGCATTTT
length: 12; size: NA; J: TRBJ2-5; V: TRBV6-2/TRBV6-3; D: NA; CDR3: CASLGTRKTQYF; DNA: TGTGCCAGTCTGGGGACGCGGAAGACCCAGTACTTC
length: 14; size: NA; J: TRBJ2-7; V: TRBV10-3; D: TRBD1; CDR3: CAISARDSSYEQYF; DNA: TGTGCCATCAGTGCGAGGGACAGCTCCTACGAGCAGTACTTC
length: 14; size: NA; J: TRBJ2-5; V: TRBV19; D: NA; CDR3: CANGQRGPKRTQYF; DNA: TGTGCCAATGGACAGCGCGGACCTAAAAGAACCCAGTACTTC
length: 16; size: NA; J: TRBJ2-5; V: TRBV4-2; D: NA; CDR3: CASSQDWRASWETQYF; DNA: TGTGCCAGCAGCCAAGACTGGAGGGCTAGCTGGGAGACCCAGTACTTC